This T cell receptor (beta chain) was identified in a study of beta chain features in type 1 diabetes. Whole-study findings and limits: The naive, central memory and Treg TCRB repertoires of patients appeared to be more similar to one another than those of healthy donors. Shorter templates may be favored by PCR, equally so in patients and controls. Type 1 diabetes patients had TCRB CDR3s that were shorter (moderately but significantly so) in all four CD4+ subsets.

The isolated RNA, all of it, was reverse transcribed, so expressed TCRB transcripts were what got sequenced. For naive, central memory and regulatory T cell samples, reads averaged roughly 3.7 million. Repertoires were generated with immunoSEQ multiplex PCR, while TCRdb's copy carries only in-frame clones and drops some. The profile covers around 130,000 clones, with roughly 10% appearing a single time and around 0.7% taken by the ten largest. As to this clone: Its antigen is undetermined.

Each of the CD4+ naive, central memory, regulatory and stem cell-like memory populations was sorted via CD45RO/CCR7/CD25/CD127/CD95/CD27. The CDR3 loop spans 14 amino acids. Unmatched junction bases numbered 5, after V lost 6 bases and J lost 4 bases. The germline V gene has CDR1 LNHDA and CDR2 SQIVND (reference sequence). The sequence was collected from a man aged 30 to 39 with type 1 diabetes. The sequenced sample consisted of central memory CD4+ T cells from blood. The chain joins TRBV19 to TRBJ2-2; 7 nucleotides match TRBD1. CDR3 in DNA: TGTGCCAGTAGGGAAACAGGGGCCACCGGGGAGCTGTTTTTT. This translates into CASRETGATGELFF.